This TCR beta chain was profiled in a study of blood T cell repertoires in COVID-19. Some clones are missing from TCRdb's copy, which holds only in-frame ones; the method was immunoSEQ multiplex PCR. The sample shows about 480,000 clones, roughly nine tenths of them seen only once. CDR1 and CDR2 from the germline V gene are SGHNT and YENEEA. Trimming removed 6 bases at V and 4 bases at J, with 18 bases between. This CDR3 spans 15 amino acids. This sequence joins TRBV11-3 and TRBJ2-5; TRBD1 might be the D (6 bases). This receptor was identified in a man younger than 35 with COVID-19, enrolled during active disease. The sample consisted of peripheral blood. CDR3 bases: TGTGCCAGCAGTATGGAACTCGGCAGGGGAGAGACCCAGTACTTC. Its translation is CASSMELGRGETQYF.